The TCR beta chain described here comes from a study of blood T cell repertoires in COVID-19. The trim removed 7 bases at V and 6 bases at J, leaving 7 bases unmatched. This CDR3 comprises 15 residues. Germline CDR1 is MNHEY and CDR2 is SVGAGI. TCRdb's copy holds only in-frame clones and misses some; the assay was immunoSEQ multiplex PCR. Of about 65,000 clones listed, 81% are singletons. The chain couples TRBV6-5 to TRBJ2-5; 14 bases match TRBD2. This receptor was obtained from a man older than 75 with acute or convalescent COVID-19. The sample was peripheral blood. CDR3 in DNA: TGTGCCAGCACCAGGACTAGCGGGGGGTCCAAGACCCAGTACTTC. Amino acid sequence: CASTRTSGGSKTQYF.